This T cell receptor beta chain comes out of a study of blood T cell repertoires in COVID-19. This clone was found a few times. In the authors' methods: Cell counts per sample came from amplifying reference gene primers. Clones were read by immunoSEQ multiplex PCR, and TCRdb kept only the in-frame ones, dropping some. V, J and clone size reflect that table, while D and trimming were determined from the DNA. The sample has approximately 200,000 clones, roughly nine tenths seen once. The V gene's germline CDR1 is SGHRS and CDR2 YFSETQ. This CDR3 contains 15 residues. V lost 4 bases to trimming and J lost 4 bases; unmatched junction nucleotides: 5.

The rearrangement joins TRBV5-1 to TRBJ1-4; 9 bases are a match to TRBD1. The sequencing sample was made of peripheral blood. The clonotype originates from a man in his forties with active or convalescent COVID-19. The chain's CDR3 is CASSGTGGINEKLFF. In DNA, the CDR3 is TGCGCCAGCAGCGGAACAGGGGGCATTAATGAAAAACTGTTTTTT.